Reported below is one T cell receptor (beta chain). Antigen unknown. This sample was taken from a study of PD-1 blockade in classical Hodgkin lymphoma. Study observations and caveats: Relapsed/refractory patients reportedly had lower baseline diversity than newly diagnosed patients. Undefined causes, possibly disease activity or prior therapy, underlie the repertoire differences.

TCRdb keeps only in-frame clones here, not all; method: immunoSEQ multiplex PCR. The sample contains about 30,000 clones, approximately 91% of which appear only once. Time point given: newly diagnosed, previously untreated cHL patient sample. Newly diagnosed, untreated classical Hodgkin lymphoma PBMCs served as comparison. The CDR3 is made up of 14 amino acids. Germline V lookup: CDR1 SEHNR, CDR2 FQNEAQ (reference sequence). The V end lost 5 bases, the J end lost 0 bases, and 10 bases lay between the germline ends. Sequencing used peripheral blood mononuclear cells (PBMCs). This TCR was recovered from a human donor with classical Hodgkin lymphoma. The V and J genes are TRBV7-9 and TRBJ1-1; D may be TRBD1 (6 bases). The CDR3 region is CASSPRDMNTEAFF. DNA of the CDR3: TGTGCCAGCAGCCCCCGGGACATGAACACTGAAGCTTTCTTT.